The source of this T cell receptor beta chain is a study of shared clonotypes between healthy human individuals. Overall study findings and caveats: Lower generation probabilities were found for non-shared clonotypes than for those shared by all four donors. Among donors, sharing of clonotypes was expected to be affected by sequencing depth.

Notes on this clone: Its antigen is still unknown.

CDR1 is MNHEY and CDR2 is SVGAGI in the germline V gene. This CDR3 region has 13 residues. V lost 4 bases to trimming and J lost 1 base, with 5 bases between them. Naivety among CD8 cells was defined by CD45RO negativity and positive CCR7 selection, thereby excluding terminally differentiated effector memory CD45RA+ cells. Assay execution took place at the deep level. Generated by immunoSEQ multiplex PCR, the TCRdb table keeps only in-frame clones and is missing some. Of around 600,000 clones listed, nearly 98% are singletons. Input material: naive CD8+ T cells sorted from blood. This receptor was taken from a man aged 25-45 years in good health. V is TRBV6-5 and J is TRBJ2-1; D gene ambiguous. CDR3 nucleotides: TGTGCCAGCAGTTTCGGATCCTACAATGAGCAGTTCTTC. It translates to CASSFGSYNEQFF.